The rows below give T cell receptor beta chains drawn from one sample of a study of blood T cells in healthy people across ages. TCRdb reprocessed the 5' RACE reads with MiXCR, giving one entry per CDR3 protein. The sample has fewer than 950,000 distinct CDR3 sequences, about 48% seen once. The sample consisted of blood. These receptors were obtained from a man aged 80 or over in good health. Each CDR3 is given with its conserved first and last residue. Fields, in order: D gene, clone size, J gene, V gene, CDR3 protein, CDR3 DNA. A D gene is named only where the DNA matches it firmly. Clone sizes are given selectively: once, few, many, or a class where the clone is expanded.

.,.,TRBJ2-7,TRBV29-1,CSVVEWGGGSSYEQYF,TGCAGCGTTGTGGAGTGGGGAGGGGGAAGCTCCTACGAGCAGTACTTC
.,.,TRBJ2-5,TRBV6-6,CASSYEDSQETQYF,TGTGCCAGCAGTTACGAGGACTCCCAAGAGACCCAGTACTTC
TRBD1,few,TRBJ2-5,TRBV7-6,CASRSLYRGQTQYF,TGTGCCAGCAGATCCCTCTACAGGGGTCAGACCCAGTACTTC
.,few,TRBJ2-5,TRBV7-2,CASSLESGAQETQYF,TGTGCCAGCAGCTTAGAGTCGGGGGCGCAAGAGACCCAGTACTTC
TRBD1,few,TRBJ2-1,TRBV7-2,CASSFPGGRSEQFF,TGTGCCAGCAGCTTCCCAGGGGGTAGGAGTGAGCAGTTCTTC
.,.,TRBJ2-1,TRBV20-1,CSATRRDFYNEQFF,TGCAGTGCCACCCGACGGGACTTTTACAATGAGCAGTTCTTC
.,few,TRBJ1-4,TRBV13,CASTQGATNEKLFF,TGTGCCAGCACCCAGGGTGCAACTAATGAAAAACTGTTTTTT
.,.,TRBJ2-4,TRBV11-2,CASSPVGRGDIQYF,TGCGCCAGCAGCCCCGTGGGCAGGGGTGACATTCAGTACTTC
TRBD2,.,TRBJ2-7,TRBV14,CASSQVPSGSSYNEQYF,TGTGCCAGCAGCCAAGTTCCTAGCGGGAGCTCCTACAATGAGCAGTACTTC
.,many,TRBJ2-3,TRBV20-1,CSARALIDTQYF,TGCAGTGCTAGGGCCTTAATTGATACGCAGTATTTT
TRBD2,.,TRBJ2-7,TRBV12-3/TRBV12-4,CASKASGFSYEQYF,TGTGCCAGCAAAGCTAGCGGGTTCTCCTACGAGCAGTACTTC
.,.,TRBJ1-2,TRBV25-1,CASSESGLAGYGYTF,TGTGCCAGCAGTGAATCTGGCCTGGCGGGCTATGGCTACACCTTC
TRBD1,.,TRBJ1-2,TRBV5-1,CASSAQTGLHGYTF,TGCGCCAGCAGCGCCCAGACAGGGCTCCATGGCTACACCTTC
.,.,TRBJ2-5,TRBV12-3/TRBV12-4,CASSSPKTVRETQYF,TGTGCCAGCAGTTCCCCCAAGACAGTTCGGGAGACCCAGTACTTC
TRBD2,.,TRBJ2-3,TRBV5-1,CASSSGGRGDTQYF,TGCGCCAGCAGCTCGGGAGGACGGGGAGATACGCAGTATTTT
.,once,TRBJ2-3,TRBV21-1,CASPQPGGGSDAQYF,TGTGCCAGCCCACAACCGGGAGGCGGATCGGATGCGCAGTATTTT
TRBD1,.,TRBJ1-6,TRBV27,CASSPGGPYNSPLHF,TGTGCCAGCAGTCCAGGGGGCCCCTATAATTCACCCCTCCACTTT
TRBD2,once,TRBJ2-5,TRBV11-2,CASSLGPAGNGETQYF,TGTGCCAGCAGCTTAGGGCCAGCGGGAAATGGAGAGACCCAGTACTTC
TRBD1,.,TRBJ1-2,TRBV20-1,CSARDTGQGSEGSYGYTF,TGCAGTGCTAGAGATACGGGACAGGGGAGTGAGGGTAGCTATGGCTACACCTTC
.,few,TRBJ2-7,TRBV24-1,CATSDTGTGGEQYF,TGTGCCACCAGTGATACGGGCACCGGAGGCGAGCAGTACTTC
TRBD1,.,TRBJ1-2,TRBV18,CASSPPSRGNDDGYTF,TGTGCCAGCTCACCACCTAGCAGGGGGAACGACGATGGCTACACCTTC
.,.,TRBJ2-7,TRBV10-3,CAISTTGAGSYEQYF,TGTGCCATCAGTACCACGGGGGCTGGCTCCTACGAGCAGTACTTC
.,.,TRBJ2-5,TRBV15,CATSRAASIQETQYF,TGTGCCACCAGCAGAGCGGCTAGTATACAAGAGACCCAGTACTTC
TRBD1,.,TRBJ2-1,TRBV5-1,CASSLGDRTYNEQFF,TGCGCCAGCAGCTTGGGGGACAGAACCTACAATGAGCAGTTCTTC
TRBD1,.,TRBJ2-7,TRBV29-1,CSVSRDSLEQYF,TGCAGCGTTTCTCGGGACAGTCTCGAGCAGTACTTC
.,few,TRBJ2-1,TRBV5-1,CASSLEAAREQFF,TGCGCCAGCAGCTTGGAAGCCGCGCGTGAGCAGTTCTTC
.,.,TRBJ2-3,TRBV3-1,CASSQGAAAHGDTQYF,TGTGCCAGCAGCCAAGGGGCGGCCGCCCATGGAGATACGCAGTATTTT
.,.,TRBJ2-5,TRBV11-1,CASSLSRGLKPNEQYF,TGTGCCAGCAGCCTAAGCCGGGGCCTCAAGCCCAATGAGCAGTACTTC
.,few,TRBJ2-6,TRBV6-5,CASSYSGTGANVLTF,TGTGCCAGCAGTTACTCGGGCACTGGGGCCAACGTCCTGACTTTC
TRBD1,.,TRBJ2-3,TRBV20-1,CSARDLQGDTDTQYF,TGCAGTGCTAGAGATCTACAGGGGGACACAGATACGCAGTATTTT
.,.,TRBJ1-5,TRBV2,CASSEHRVDQPQHF,TGTGCCAGCAGTGAGCACAGGGTTGATCAGCCCCAGCATTTT
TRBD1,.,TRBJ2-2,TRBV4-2,CASSQDPDRANTGELFF,TGTGCCAGCAGCCAAGATCCGGACAGGGCGAACACCGGGGAGCTGTTTTTT
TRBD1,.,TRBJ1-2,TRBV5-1,CASSSGQGASYGYTF,TGCGCCAGCAGCTCCGGACAGGGGGCGAGTTATGGCTACACCTTC
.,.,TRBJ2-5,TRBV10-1,CASSVGAQETQYF,TGCGCCAGCAGTGTAGGGGCCCAAGAGACCCAGTACTTC
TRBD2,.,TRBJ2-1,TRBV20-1,CSAPGLEGNEQFF,TGCAGTGCCCCGGGACTAGAGGGCAATGAGCAGTTCTTC
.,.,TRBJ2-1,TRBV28,CASSLLTGGNEQFF,TGTGCCAGCAGTTTACTTACTGGTGGCAATGAGCAGTTCTTC
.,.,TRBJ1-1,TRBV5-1,CASSLPASQAFF,TGCGCCAGCAGCTTACCCGCTAGCCAGGCTTTCTTT
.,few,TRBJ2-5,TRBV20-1,CSARQGETQYF,TGCAGTGCTAGACAGGGGGAGACCCAGTACTTC
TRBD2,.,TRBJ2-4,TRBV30,CAWSGTRRETQQYF,TGTGCCTGGAGTGGAACTCGGCGGGAGACCCAGCAGTACTTC
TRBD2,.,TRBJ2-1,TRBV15,CATSLLAGSWNEQFF,TGTGCCACCAGCCTGTTAGCGGGGAGTTGGAATGAGCAGTTCTTC
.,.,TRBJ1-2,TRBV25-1,CASSLGRGTYDYTF,TGTGCCAGCAGTCTTGGCAGGGGAACCTATGACTACACCTTC
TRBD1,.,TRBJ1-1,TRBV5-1,CASRSGQGRTFF,TGCGCCAGCAGATCGGGACAGGGTAGAACTTTCTTT
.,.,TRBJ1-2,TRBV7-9,CASSQSESYGYTF,TGTGCCAGCAGCCAATCAGAATCCTATGGCTATACCTTC
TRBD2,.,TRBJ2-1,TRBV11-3,CASNSAGGSYNEQFF,TGTGCCAGCAACTCCGCGGGGGGCTCCTACAATGAGCAGTTCTTC
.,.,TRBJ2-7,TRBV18,CASSLDRTYEQYF,TGTGCCAGCTCACTGGACAGAACCTACGAGCAGTACTTC
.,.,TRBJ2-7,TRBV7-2,CASSSAFGRCEQYF,TGTGCCAGCAGCTCAGCCTTTGGACGGTGCGAGCAGTACTTC
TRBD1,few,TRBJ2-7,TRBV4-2,CASSQENRGIYEQYF,TGTGCCAGCAGCCAGGAAAACAGGGGGATCTACGAGCAGTACTTC
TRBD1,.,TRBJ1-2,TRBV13,CASSPNRGGNYGYTF,TGTGCCAGCAGCCCCAACAGGGGCGGAAACTATGGCTACACCTTC
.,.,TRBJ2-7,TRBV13,CACSLEQGYEQYF,TGTGCCTGCAGCTTAGAACAGGGCTACGAGCAGTACTTC
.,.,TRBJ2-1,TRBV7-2,CASSLRGALNNEQFF,TGTGCCAGCAGCTTACGGGGGGCACTGAACAATGAGCAGTTCTTC
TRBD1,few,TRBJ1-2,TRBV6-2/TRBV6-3,CASRYSGQGATNGYTF,TGTGCCAGCAGGTATAGCGGACAGGGGGCTACGAATGGCTACACCTTC
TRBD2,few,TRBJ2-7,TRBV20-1,CSARDIPPGGNYNEQYF,TGCAGTGCTAGAGATATCCCCCCGGGAGGGAACTACAATGAGCAGTACTTC
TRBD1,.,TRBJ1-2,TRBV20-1,CSASRDRDSGYTF,TGCAGTGCTAGCAGGGACAGGGACTCTGGCTACACCTTC